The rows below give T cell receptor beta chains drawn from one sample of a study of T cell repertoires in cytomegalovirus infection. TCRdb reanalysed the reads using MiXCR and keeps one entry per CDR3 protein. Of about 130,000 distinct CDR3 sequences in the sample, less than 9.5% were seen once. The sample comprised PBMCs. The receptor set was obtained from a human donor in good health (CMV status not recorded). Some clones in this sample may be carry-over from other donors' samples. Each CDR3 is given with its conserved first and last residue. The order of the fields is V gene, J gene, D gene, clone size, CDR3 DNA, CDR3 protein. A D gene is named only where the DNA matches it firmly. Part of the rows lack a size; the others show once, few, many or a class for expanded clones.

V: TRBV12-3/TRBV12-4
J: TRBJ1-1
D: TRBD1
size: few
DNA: TGTGCCAGCAGTGGTGACAGGGTTGAAACTGAAGCTTTCTTT
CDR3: CASSGDRVETEAFF

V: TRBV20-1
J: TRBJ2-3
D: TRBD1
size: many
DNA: TGCAGTGGCGAGCCTAGCTCAGGGGGTGCAGATACGCAGTATTTT
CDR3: CSGEPSSGGADTQYF

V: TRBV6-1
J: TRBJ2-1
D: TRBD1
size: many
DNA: TGTGCCAGCAGTCTAGGGACAGGGGGCCTCAATGAGCAGTTCTTC
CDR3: CASSLGTGGLNEQFF

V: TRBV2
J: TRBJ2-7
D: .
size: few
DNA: TGTGCCAGCAGCGAAGCTGAGTATCTCTACGAGCAGTACTTC
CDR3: CASSEAEYLYEQYF

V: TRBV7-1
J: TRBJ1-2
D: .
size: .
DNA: TGTGCCAGCAGCCCACCAGTTGTCGGGGACTATGGCTACACCTTC
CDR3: CASSPPVVGDYGYTF

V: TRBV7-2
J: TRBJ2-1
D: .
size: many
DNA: TGTGCCAGCAGCCTCCTGGGGGGTGAGCAGTTCTTC
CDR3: CASSLLGGEQFF

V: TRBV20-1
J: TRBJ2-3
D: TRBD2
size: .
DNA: TGCAGTGCTAGTAGCGGGGCGAAAGATACGCAGTATTTT
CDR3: CSASSGAKDTQYF

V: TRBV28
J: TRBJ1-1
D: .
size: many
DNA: TGTGCCAGCAGTTTGCCTAGTGGTAAAGCTTTCTTT
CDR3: CASSLPSGKAFF

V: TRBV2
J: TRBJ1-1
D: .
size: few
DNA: TGTGCCAGCAGTATTGCGGTCACTGAAGCTTTCTTT
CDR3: CASSIAVTEAFF

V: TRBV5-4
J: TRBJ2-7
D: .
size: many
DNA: TGTGCCAGCAGTCCCATGCGGGGATACGAGCAGTACTTC
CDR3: CASSPMRGYEQYF

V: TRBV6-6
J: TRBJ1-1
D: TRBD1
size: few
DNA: TGTGCCAGCAGGGGGACAGGGGGGACTAAGGCGCAGGACACTGAAGCTTTCTTT
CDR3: CASRGTGGTKAQDTEAFF

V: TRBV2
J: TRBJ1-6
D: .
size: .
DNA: TGTGCCAGCAGAGCCATGGATTCACCCCTCCACTTT
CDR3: CASRAMDSPLHF

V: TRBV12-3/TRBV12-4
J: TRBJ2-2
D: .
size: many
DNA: TGTGCCAGCAGTTTACCTCCTCCCATTGCGGGACCGAACACCGGGGAGCTGTTTTTT
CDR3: CASSLPPPIAGPNTGELFF

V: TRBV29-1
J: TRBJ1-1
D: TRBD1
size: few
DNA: TGCAGCGTTCAAGGGACCGGGACAGGGAACACTGAAGCTTTCTTT
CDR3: CSVQGTGTGNTEAFF

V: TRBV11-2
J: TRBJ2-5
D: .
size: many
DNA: TGTGCCAGCAGCCCCCCCGGTACCTGGACCCAGTACTTC
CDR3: CASSPPGTWTQYF

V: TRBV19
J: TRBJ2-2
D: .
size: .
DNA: TGTGCCAGTAGTATGGCACCCAGGGACGGGGAGCTGTTTTTT
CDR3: CASSMAPRDGELFF

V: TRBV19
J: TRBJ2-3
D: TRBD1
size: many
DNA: TGTGCCAGTAGTCCATGGACAGGGGCGAACACAGATACGCAGTATTTT
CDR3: CASSPWTGANTDTQYF

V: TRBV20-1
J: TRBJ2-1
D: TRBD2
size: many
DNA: TGCAGTGCGCGGACTAGCGGGGGGGTATACAATGAGCAGTTCTTC
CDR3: CSARTSGGVYNEQFF

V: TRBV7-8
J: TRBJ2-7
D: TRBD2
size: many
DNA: TGTGCCAGCAGCTACCTACAGGGGACCGGACTAGCGGGGGACGCCTACGAGCAGTACTTC
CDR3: CASSYLQGTGLAGDAYEQYF

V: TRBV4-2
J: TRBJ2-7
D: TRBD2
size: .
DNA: TGTGCCAGCAGCCAAGCTAGCGGGAGTGTCAACGAGCAGTACTTC
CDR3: CASSQASGSVNEQYF

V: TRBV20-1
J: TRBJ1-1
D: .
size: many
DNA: TGCAGTGCTGCACAACCAGCGGACACTGAAGCTTTCTTT
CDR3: CSAAQPADTEAFF

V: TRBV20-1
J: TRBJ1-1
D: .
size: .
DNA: TGCAGTGCTAGTCGCCAGGAAGCTTTCTTT
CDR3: CSASRQEAFF

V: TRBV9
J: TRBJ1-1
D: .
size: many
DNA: TGTGCCAGCAGCTCACGGGGCGGCGGGAACACTGAAGCTTTCTTT
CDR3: CASSSRGGGNTEAFF

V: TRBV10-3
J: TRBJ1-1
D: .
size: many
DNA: TGTGCCATCAGTGAGTCGCCCACGACAGGCATGAACACTGAAGCTTTCTTT
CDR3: CAISESPTTGMNTEAFF

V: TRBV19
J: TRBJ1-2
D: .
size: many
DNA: TGTGCCAGTAGTAGGGCCTCGGGAGGCTATGGCTACACCTTC
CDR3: CASSRASGGYGYTF

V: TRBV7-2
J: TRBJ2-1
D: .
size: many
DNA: TGTGCCAGCAGCTTAGGGGCACTGCAGTTCTTC
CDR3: CASSLGALQFF

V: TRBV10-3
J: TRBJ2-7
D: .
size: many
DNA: TGTGCCATCAGTGGGACGGCAGGGGGGCCATACGAGCAGTACTTC
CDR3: CAISGTAGGPYEQYF

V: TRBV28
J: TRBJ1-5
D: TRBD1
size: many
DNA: TGTGCCAGCAGTTCTACCCGACAGGGTTCCGGCAATCAGCCCCAGCATTTT
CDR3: CASSSTRQGSGNQPQHF

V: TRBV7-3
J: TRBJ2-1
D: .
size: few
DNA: TGTGCCAGCAGCTCACAACCTAGCAGCTCCTACAATGAGCAGTTCTTC
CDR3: CASSSQPSSSYNEQFF

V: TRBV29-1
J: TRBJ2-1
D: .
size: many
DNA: TGCAGCGCACCGGGACCGGGTAATGTGATCTACAATGAGCAGTTCTTC
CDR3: CSAPGPGNVIYNEQFF

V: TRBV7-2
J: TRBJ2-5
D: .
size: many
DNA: TGTGCCAGCAGCCGAATTCCGGGACCGATGGGACAAGAGACCCAGTACTTC
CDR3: CASSRIPGPMGQETQYF

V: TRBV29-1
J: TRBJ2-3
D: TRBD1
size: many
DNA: TGCAGCGTTGGGCGGACAGGGCTCACAGATACGCAGTATTTT
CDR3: CSVGRTGLTDTQYF

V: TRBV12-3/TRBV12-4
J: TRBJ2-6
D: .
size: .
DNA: TGTGCCAGCAGTTTTACGGGGGAAGGCTCTGGGGCCAACGTCCTGACTTTC
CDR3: CASSFTGEGSGANVLTF

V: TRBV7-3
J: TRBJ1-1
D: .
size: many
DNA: TGTGCCAGCAGCTTAATCCCTCGGACAGATACGGTCGGAGCTTTCTTT
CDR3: CASSLIPRTDTVGAFF

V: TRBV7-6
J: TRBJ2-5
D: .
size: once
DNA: TGTGCCACCATGGGGCCAGAGACCGAGTCCCAGTACTTC
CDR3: CATMGPETESQYF

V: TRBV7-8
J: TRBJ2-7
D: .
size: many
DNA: TGTGCCAGCAGCTGGCGCAGTGCGTCGGCACCCTACGAGCAGTACTTC
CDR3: CASSWRSASAPYEQYF

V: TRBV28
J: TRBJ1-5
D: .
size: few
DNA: TGTGCCAGCAGCCCAGGAGAATATAGCAATCAGCCCCAGCATTTT
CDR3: CASSPGEYSNQPQHF

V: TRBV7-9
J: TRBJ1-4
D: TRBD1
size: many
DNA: TGTGCCAGCAGCTCGTCTGGGCCGACAGGGGCGGGTGAAAAACTGTTTTTT
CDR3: CASSSSGPTGAGEKLFF

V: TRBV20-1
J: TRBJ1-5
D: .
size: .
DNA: TGCAGTGCTAGAGATCGGACGGGCAATCAGCCCCAGCATTTT
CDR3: CSARDRTGNQPQHF